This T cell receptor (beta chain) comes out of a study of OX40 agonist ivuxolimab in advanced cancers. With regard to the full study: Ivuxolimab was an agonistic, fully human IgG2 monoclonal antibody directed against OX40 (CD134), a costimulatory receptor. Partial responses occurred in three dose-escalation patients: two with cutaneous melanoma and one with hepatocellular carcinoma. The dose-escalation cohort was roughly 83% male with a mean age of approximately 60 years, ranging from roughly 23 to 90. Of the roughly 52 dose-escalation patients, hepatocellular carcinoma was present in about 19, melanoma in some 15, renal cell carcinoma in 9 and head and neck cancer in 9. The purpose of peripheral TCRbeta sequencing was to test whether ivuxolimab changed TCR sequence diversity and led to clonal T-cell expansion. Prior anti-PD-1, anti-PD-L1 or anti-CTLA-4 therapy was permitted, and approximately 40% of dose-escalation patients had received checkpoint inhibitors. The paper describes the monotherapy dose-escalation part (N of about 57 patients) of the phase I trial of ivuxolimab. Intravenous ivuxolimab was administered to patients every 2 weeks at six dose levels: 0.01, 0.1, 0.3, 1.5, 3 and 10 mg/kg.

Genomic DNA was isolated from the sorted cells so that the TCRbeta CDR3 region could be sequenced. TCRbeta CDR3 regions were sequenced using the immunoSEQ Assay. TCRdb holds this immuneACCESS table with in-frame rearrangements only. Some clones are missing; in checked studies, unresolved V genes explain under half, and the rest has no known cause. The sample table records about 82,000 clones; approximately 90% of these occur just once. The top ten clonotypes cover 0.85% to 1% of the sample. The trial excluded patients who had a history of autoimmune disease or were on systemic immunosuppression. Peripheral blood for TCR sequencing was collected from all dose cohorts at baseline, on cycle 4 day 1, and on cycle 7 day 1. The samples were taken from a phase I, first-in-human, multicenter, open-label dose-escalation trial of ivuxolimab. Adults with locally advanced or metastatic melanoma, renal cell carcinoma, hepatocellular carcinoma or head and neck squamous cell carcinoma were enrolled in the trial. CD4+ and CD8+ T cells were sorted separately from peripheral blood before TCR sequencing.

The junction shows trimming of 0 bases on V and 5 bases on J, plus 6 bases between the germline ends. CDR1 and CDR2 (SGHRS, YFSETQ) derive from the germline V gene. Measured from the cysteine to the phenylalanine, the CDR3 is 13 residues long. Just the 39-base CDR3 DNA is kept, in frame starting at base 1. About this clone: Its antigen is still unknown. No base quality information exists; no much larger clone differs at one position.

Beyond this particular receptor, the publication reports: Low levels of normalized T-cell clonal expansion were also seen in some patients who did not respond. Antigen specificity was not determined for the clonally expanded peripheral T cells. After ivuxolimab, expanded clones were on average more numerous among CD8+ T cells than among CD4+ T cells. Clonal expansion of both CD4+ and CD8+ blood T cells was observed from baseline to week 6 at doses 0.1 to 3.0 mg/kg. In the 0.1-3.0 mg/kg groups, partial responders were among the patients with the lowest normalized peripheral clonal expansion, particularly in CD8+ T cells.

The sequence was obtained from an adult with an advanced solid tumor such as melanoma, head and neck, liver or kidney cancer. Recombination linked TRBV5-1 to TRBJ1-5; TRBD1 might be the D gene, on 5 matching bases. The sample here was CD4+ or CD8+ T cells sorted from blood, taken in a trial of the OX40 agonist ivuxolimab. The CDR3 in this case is CASSLGDDQPQHF. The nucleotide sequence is TGCGCCAGCAGCTTGGGGGACGATCAGCCCCAGCATTTT.